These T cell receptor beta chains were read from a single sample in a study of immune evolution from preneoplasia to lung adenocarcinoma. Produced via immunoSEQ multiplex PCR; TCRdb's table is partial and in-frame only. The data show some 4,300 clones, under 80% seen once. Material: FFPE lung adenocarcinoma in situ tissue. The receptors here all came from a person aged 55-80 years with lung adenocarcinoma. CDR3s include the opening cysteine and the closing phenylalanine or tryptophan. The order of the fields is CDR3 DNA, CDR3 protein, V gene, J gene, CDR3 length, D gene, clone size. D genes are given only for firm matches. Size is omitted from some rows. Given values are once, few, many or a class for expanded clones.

CDR3 DNA: TGTGCCAGCAGATCAGGGGGCGATAACACCGGGGAGCTGTTTTTT
CDR3 protein: CASRSGGDNTGELFF
V gene: TRBV6-1
J gene: TRBJ2-2
CDR3 length: 15
D gene: TRBD1
clone size: once

CDR3 DNA: TGCGCCAGCAGCTTGGGAGGGACGGGGAATGAAAAACTGTTTTTT
CDR3 protein: CASSLGGTGNEKLFF
V gene: TRBV5-1
J gene: TRBJ1-4
CDR3 length: 15
D gene: .
clone size: .

CDR3 DNA: TGTGCCAGCTCACCACAGGGATCTGGGGCCAACGTCCTGACTTTT
CDR3 protein: CASSPQGSGANVLTF
V gene: TRBV18
J gene: TRBJ2-6
CDR3 length: 15
D gene: .
clone size: .

CDR3 DNA: TGTGCCAGCTCACCGACGGGCAGTAATGAAAAACTGTTTTTT
CDR3 protein: CASSPTGSNEKLFF
V gene: TRBV18
J gene: TRBJ1-4
CDR3 length: 14
D gene: .
clone size: .

CDR3 DNA: TGTGCCAGCTGCGGAGATCACAATGAGCAGTTCTTC
CDR3 protein: CASCGDHNEQFF
V gene: TRBV21-1
J gene: TRBJ2-1
CDR3 length: 12
D gene: .
clone size: .

CDR3 DNA: TGTGCCAGCAGGGTCTCGGGAGATAGCAATCAGCCCCAGCATTTT
CDR3 protein: CASRVSGDSNQPQHF
V gene: TRBV6-1
J gene: TRBJ1-5
CDR3 length: 15
D gene: .
clone size: .

CDR3 DNA: TGTGCTAGCAGCTTTGGAGGGGGTACCGGGGAGCTGTTTTTT
CDR3 protein: CASSFGGGTGELFF
V gene: TRBV7-7
J gene: TRBJ2-2
CDR3 length: 14
D gene: .
clone size: .

CDR3 DNA: TGTGCCAGTAGTATAGATAAAGGCAGGGGCAATCAGCCCCAGCATTTT
CDR3 protein: CASSIDKGRGNQPQHF
V gene: TRBV19
J gene: TRBJ1-5
CDR3 length: 16
D gene: .
clone size: .

CDR3 DNA: TGCGCCAGCACCTTGGACAGGATGAGCGAGCAGTACTTC
CDR3 protein: CASTLDRMSEQYF
V gene: TRBV5-1
J gene: TRBJ2-7
CDR3 length: 13
D gene: TRBD1
clone size: .

CDR3 DNA: TGCGCCAGCAGCTTGGGTCTAGCCCAAGAGACCCAGTACTTC
CDR3 protein: CASSLGLAQETQYF
V gene: TRBV5-1
J gene: TRBJ2-5
CDR3 length: 14
D gene: .
clone size: few

CDR3 DNA: TGTGCCAGCAGCTTGGCCCTTGACACAGATACGCAGTATTTT
CDR3 protein: CASSLALDTDTQYF
V gene: TRBV5-6
J gene: TRBJ2-3
CDR3 length: 14
D gene: .
clone size: .

CDR3 DNA: TGCAGCGTTGATCCAGGCCGGACTGAAGCTTTCTTT
CDR3 protein: CSVDPGRTEAFF
V gene: TRBV29-1
J gene: TRBJ1-1
CDR3 length: 12
D gene: .
clone size: .

CDR3 DNA: TGCGCCAGCAGTAGGGATCTCACAGATACGCAGTATTTT
CDR3 protein: CASSRDLTDTQYF
V gene: TRBV10-1
J gene: TRBJ2-3
CDR3 length: 13
D gene: .
clone size: .

CDR3 DNA: TGTGCCAGCAGCTTAGCAGGGTGGGATTCACCCCTCCACTTT
CDR3 protein: CASSLAGWDSPLHF
V gene: TRBV7-9
J gene: TRBJ1-6
CDR3 length: 14
D gene: .
clone size: .

CDR3 DNA: TGTGCCAGCTCGAGGGGGTACGGCACAGATACGCAGTATTTT
CDR3 protein: CASSRGYGTDTQYF
V gene: TRBV4-2
J gene: TRBJ2-3
CDR3 length: 14
D gene: .
clone size: .

CDR3 DNA: TGTGCTAGCAGCCCCAGCCAGGGCCACAATGAGCAGTTCTTC
CDR3 protein: CASSPSQGHNEQFF
V gene: TRBV7-7
J gene: TRBJ2-1
CDR3 length: 14
D gene: .
clone size: .

CDR3 DNA: TGTGCCAGCAGCAGAGCGCAGGTTGGATCTGGAAACACCATATATTTT
CDR3 protein: CASSRAQVGSGNTIYF
V gene: TRBV16
J gene: TRBJ1-3
CDR3 length: 16
D gene: .
clone size: .

CDR3 DNA: TGCAGCGTTGGCAGGGATCCTAATTCACCCCTCCACTTT
CDR3 protein: CSVGRDPNSPLHF
V gene: TRBV29-1
J gene: TRBJ1-6
CDR3 length: 13
D gene: .
clone size: .

CDR3 DNA: TGTGCCTGGAGCCTTACCGGGACTCACAATCAGCCCCAGCATTTT
CDR3 protein: CAWSLTGTHNQPQHF
V gene: TRBV30
J gene: TRBJ1-5
CDR3 length: 15
D gene: .
clone size: few

CDR3 DNA: TGTGCCAGCAGCCCGGGACAGGGGATGGCGGATACGCAGTATTTT
CDR3 protein: CASSPGQGMADTQYF
V gene: TRBV7-9
J gene: TRBJ2-3
CDR3 length: 15
D gene: TRBD1
clone size: .

CDR3 DNA: TGTGCCAGCAGCTCCGACGGGACAAAAACAGATACGCAGTATTTT
CDR3 protein: CASSSDGTKTDTQYF
V gene: TRBV7-9
J gene: TRBJ2-3
CDR3 length: 15
D gene: .
clone size: .

CDR3 DNA: TGTGCCAGCAGCGCGGATAAGGAACACAATGAAAAACTGTTTTTT
CDR3 protein: CASSADKEHNEKLFF
V gene: TRBV5-8
J gene: TRBJ1-4
CDR3 length: 15
D gene: .
clone size: .

CDR3 DNA: TGTGCCAGCAGTTCTGGTCTTACGCAGTATTTT
CDR3 protein: CASSSGLTQYF
V gene: TRBV28
J gene: TRBJ2-3
CDR3 length: 11
D gene: .
clone size: .

CDR3 DNA: TGTGCTAGCAGCCTTGGGAAGTCAGCGAGCACAGATACGCAGTATTTT
CDR3 protein: CASSLGKSASTDTQYF
V gene: TRBV7-7
J gene: TRBJ2-3
CDR3 length: 16
D gene: .
clone size: .

CDR3 DNA: TGTGCCAGCACGGGTACACGGGTAGCCAAAAACATTCAGTACTTC
CDR3 protein: CASTGTRVAKNIQYF
V gene: TRBV6-6
J gene: TRBJ2-4
CDR3 length: 15
D gene: .
clone size: few

CDR3 DNA: TGTGCCAGCAGTTTCAGCAGGGTGACGGCCGGGGAGCTGTTTTTT
CDR3 protein: CASSFSRVTAGELFF
V gene: TRBV28
J gene: TRBJ2-2
CDR3 length: 15
D gene: .
clone size: once

CDR3 DNA: TGTGCCAGCAGCTTTCGACAGGGAGGAGGCCTCTATGGCTACACCTTC
CDR3 protein: CASSFRQGGGLYGYTF
V gene: TRBV5-4
J gene: TRBJ1-2
CDR3 length: 16
D gene: TRBD1
clone size: .

CDR3 DNA: TGTGCCAGCAGCTGGGGACAGGGTTACGAGCAGTACTTC
CDR3 protein: CASSWGQGYEQYF
V gene: TRBV11-2
J gene: TRBJ2-7
CDR3 length: 13
D gene: TRBD1
clone size: .

CDR3 DNA: TGTGCCAGCAGCAGATCCGGGACTAGCGGCCAAGAGACCCAGTACTTC
CDR3 protein: CASSRSGTSGQETQYF
V gene: TRBV7-8
J gene: TRBJ2-5
CDR3 length: 16
D gene: TRBD2
clone size: .

CDR3 DNA: TGTGCCAGTAGCCCCGGGACCCTAGCGAATCAGCCCCAGCATTTT
CDR3 protein: CASSPGTLANQPQHF
V gene: TRBV19
J gene: TRBJ1-5
CDR3 length: 15
D gene: .
clone size: .

CDR3 DNA: TGTGCCAGCAGCCGAGCATCCGGACAGGGCGGCACAGATACGCAGTATTTT
CDR3 protein: CASSRASGQGGTDTQYF
V gene: TRBV7-9
J gene: TRBJ2-3
CDR3 length: 17
D gene: TRBD1
clone size: few

CDR3 DNA: TGTGCCAGCAGCTCGACAGGGGAGTCACCCCTCCACTTT
CDR3 protein: CASSSTGESPLHF
V gene: TRBV7-9
J gene: TRBJ1-6
CDR3 length: 13
D gene: TRBD1
clone size: once

CDR3 DNA: TGTGCCAGCAGTTACCAAGGGGGAAACACTGAAGCTTTCTTT
CDR3 protein: CASSYQGGNTEAFF
V gene: TRBV6-5
J gene: TRBJ1-1
CDR3 length: 14
D gene: .
clone size: once

CDR3 DNA: TGTGCCAGCGGGGGACTAGCGGGGCACACCGGGGAGCTGTTTTTT
CDR3 protein: CASGGLAGHTGELFF
V gene: TRBV11-3
J gene: TRBJ2-2
CDR3 length: 15
D gene: TRBD2
clone size: .

CDR3 DNA: TGTGCCAGCAGCTTAGGGGGACTAGGGGGAGGCGAGCAGTTCTTC
CDR3 protein: CASSLGGLGGGEQFF
V gene: TRBV5-4
J gene: TRBJ2-1
CDR3 length: 15
D gene: TRBD2
clone size: .

CDR3 DNA: TGTGCCAGCAGCTTCGACTACCTGAGCACAGATACGCAGTATTTT
CDR3 protein: CASSFDYLSTDTQYF
V gene: TRBV5-4
J gene: TRBJ2-3
CDR3 length: 15
D gene: .
clone size: .

CDR3 DNA: TGTGCCAGCAGCTTCAGGGATGGCTACACCTTC
CDR3 protein: CASSFRDGYTF
V gene: TRBV5-4
J gene: TRBJ1-2
CDR3 length: 11
D gene: .
clone size: .

CDR3 DNA: TGCGCCAGCTCCGAAGGGACGGCAAACGGGGAGCTGTTTTTT
CDR3 protein: CASSEGTANGELFF
V gene: TRBV10-1
J gene: TRBJ2-2
CDR3 length: 14
D gene: .
clone size: few

CDR3 DNA: TGTGCCAGCAGCTCAGGATACGCTTCATCGAACACTGAAGCTTTCTTT
CDR3 protein: CASSSGYASSNTEAFF
V gene: TRBV5-4
J gene: TRBJ1-1
CDR3 length: 16
D gene: .
clone size: .

CDR3 DNA: TGTGCCAGCAGGGAACAGGTAACCTACGAGCAGTACTTC
CDR3 protein: CASREQVTYEQYF
V gene: TRBV6-5
J gene: TRBJ2-7
CDR3 length: 13
D gene: .
clone size: .

CDR3 DNA: TGTGCCAGCAGCCCCGGCCGGGGAACTGGAAACACCATATATTTT
CDR3 protein: CASSPGRGTGNTIYF
V gene: TRBV28
J gene: TRBJ1-3
CDR3 length: 15
D gene: .
clone size: .

CDR3 DNA: TGTGCCAGCAGCCCGACAACAGGGGGTCCCACAGATACGCAGTATTTT
CDR3 protein: CASSPTTGGPTDTQYF
V gene: TRBV7-9
J gene: TRBJ2-3
CDR3 length: 16
D gene: TRBD1
clone size: once

CDR3 DNA: TGTGCCAGCAGCTTAGATAGTTATCAGCCCCAGCATTTT
CDR3 protein: CASSLDSYQPQHF
V gene: TRBV11-2
J gene: TRBJ1-5
CDR3 length: 13
D gene: .
clone size: .

CDR3 DNA: TGTGCCAGCAGGAGACAGTTGAACACTGAAGCTTTCTTT
CDR3 protein: CASRRQLNTEAFF
V gene: TRBV6-5
J gene: TRBJ1-1
CDR3 length: 13
D gene: .
clone size: .

CDR3 DNA: TGTGCCAGCAGTGAAGCGGACACCCGGACCGGGGAGCTGTTTTTT
CDR3 protein: CASSEADTRTGELFF
V gene: TRBV2
J gene: TRBJ2-2
CDR3 length: 15
D gene: .
clone size: .

CDR3 DNA: TGTGCCAGCAGGGGAATCGGCTACACCTTC
CDR3 protein: CASRGIGYTF
V gene: TRBV2
J gene: TRBJ1-2
CDR3 length: 10
D gene: .
clone size: .

CDR3 DNA: TGTGCCAGCAATAGCCCCTCGGGGACAGGAAGCAATAGCAATCAGCCCCAGCATTTT
CDR3 protein: CASNSPSGTGSNSNQPQHF
V gene: TRBV28
J gene: TRBJ1-5
CDR3 length: 19
D gene: TRBD1
clone size: .

CDR3 DNA: TGTGCCATCAGTGTCAGCACCTACGAGCAGTACTTC
CDR3 protein: CAISVSTYEQYF
V gene: TRBV10-3
J gene: TRBJ2-7
CDR3 length: 12
D gene: .
clone size: .

CDR3 DNA: TGTGCCAGCAGCCTGGGAGGCCAGACGCAAAGAGATACGCAGTATTTT
CDR3 protein: CASSLGGQTQRDTQYF
V gene: TRBV9
J gene: TRBJ2-3
CDR3 length: 16
D gene: .
clone size: once

CDR3 DNA: TGTGCCAGCAGCTTAACAAGGGGGTACTACGAGCAGTACTTC
CDR3 protein: CASSLTRGYYEQYF
V gene: TRBV11-2
J gene: TRBJ2-7
CDR3 length: 14
D gene: .
clone size: .

CDR3 DNA: TGTGCCAGTAGAAGACAGGGGGCTAACACAGATACGCAGTATTTT
CDR3 protein: CASRRQGANTDTQYF
V gene: TRBV19
J gene: TRBJ2-3
CDR3 length: 15
D gene: TRBD1
clone size: .

CDR3 DNA: TGTGCCAGCAGCGGCGGATTGGGACACACTGAAGCTTTCTTT
CDR3 protein: CASSGGLGHTEAFF
V gene: TRBV11-2
J gene: TRBJ1-1
CDR3 length: 14
D gene: .
clone size: .

CDR3 DNA: TGTGCCAGCAGCTCCGTTACGGGACAACAAGAGACCCAGTACTTC
CDR3 protein: CASSSVTGQQETQYF
V gene: TRBV7-3
J gene: TRBJ2-5
CDR3 length: 15
D gene: .
clone size: .

CDR3 DNA: TGTGCCAGCAGCTTAGGTAGCGGGGCGCTTTACAATGAGCAGTTCTTC
CDR3 protein: CASSLGSGALYNEQFF
V gene: TRBV7-8
J gene: TRBJ2-1
CDR3 length: 16
D gene: TRBD2
clone size: .

CDR3 DNA: TGCGCCAGCAGCCAAGTCTCAAGCGGGGGAGGGTACCAAGAGACCCAGTACTTC
CDR3 protein: CASSQVSSGGGYQETQYF
V gene: TRBV4-1
J gene: TRBJ2-5
CDR3 length: 18
D gene: TRBD2
clone size: .